This is a list of T cell receptor beta chains from one sample in a study of blood T cell repertoires in COVID-19. The repertoire was sequenced with immunoSEQ multiplex PCR; TCRdb's copy has only in-frame clones and lacks some. The sample has about 150,000 clones; 91% are singletons. Sequences were obtained from peripheral blood. Receptor source: a man aged 50 to 60 with acute or convalescent COVID-19. CDR3s include the opening cysteine and the closing phenylalanine or tryptophan. A D gene is named only where the DNA matches it firmly. Some rows have no size entry. The others give once, few or many, or a class for an expanded clone.

clone_size: .; j_call: TRBJ1-2; cdr3_length: 13; v_call: TRBV9; d_call: TRBD1; cdr3_aa: CASGGQGGYGYTF; cdr3_nt: TGTGCCAGCGGGGGACAGGGTGGTTATGGCTACACCTTC
clone_size: .; j_call: TRBJ1-1; cdr3_length: 15; v_call: TRBV5-1; d_call: TRBD1; cdr3_aa: CASSLMGQANTEAFF; cdr3_nt: TGCGCCAGCAGCTTAATGGGACAGGCGAACACTGAAGCTTTCTTT
clone_size: .; j_call: TRBJ2-1; cdr3_length: 13; v_call: TRBV28; d_call: .; cdr3_aa: CASSLSLYNEQFF; cdr3_nt: TGTGCCAGCAGTTTGTCACTATACAATGAGCAGTTCTTC
clone_size: .; j_call: TRBJ1-1; cdr3_length: 16; v_call: TRBV19; d_call: TRBD1; cdr3_aa: CASNPQGSGTNTEAFF; cdr3_nt: TGTGCCAGTAACCCACAGGGGTCAGGGACGAACACTGAAGCTTTCTTT
clone_size: .; j_call: TRBJ1-6; cdr3_length: 15; v_call: TRBV5-1; d_call: .; cdr3_aa: CASSLQVNGNSPLHF; cdr3_nt: TGCGCCAGCAGTTTACAGGTGAACGGTAATTCACCCCTCCACTTT
clone_size: .; j_call: TRBJ2-3; cdr3_length: 13; v_call: TRBV9; d_call: .; cdr3_aa: CASSVFSANTQYF; cdr3_nt: TGTGCCAGCAGCGTGTTTAGCGCTAATACGCAGTATTTT
clone_size: .; j_call: TRBJ1-1; cdr3_length: 15; v_call: TRBV7-9; d_call: TRBD1; cdr3_aa: CASSLVGQLNTEAFF; cdr3_nt: TGTGCCAGCAGCTTAGTGGGACAGTTGAACACTGAAGCTTTCTTT
clone_size: .; j_call: TRBJ1-5; cdr3_length: 14; v_call: TRBV28; d_call: .; cdr3_aa: CASTNQVSNQPQHF; cdr3_nt: TGTGCCAGCACCAACCAGGTTAGCAATCAGCCCCAGCATTTT
clone_size: .; j_call: TRBJ1-2; cdr3_length: 14; v_call: TRBV6-5; d_call: TRBD1; cdr3_aa: CASISGQNPYGYTF; cdr3_nt: TGTGCCAGCATCTCGGGACAGAATCCCTATGGCTACACCTTC
clone_size: .; j_call: TRBJ1-4; cdr3_length: 15; v_call: TRBV10-3; d_call: .; cdr3_aa: CAISEASVRGEKLFF; cdr3_nt: TGTGCCATCAGTGAGGCAAGTGTACGGGGTGAAAAACTGTTTTTT
clone_size: .; j_call: TRBJ1-6; cdr3_length: 18; v_call: TRBV19; d_call: TRBD1; cdr3_aa: CASRRGQGRSTYNSPLHF; cdr3_nt: TGTGCCAGCCGCCGGGGACAGGGGCGTAGCACCTATAATTCACCCCTCCACTTT
clone_size: .; j_call: TRBJ1-3; cdr3_length: 11; v_call: TRBV27; d_call: .; cdr3_aa: CTSRSGNTIYF; cdr3_nt: TGTACGAGCCGCTCTGGAAACACCATATATTTT
clone_size: .; j_call: TRBJ2-1; cdr3_length: 15; v_call: TRBV11-2; d_call: .; cdr3_aa: CASSSPSDSYNEQFF; cdr3_nt: TGTGCCAGCAGCTCCCCTAGCGACTCCTACAATGAGCAGTTCTTC
clone_size: .; j_call: TRBJ1-1; cdr3_length: 14; v_call: TRBV21-1; d_call: .; cdr3_aa: CASSNRDSSTEAFF; cdr3_nt: TGTGCCAGCAGCAACCGGGACAGCAGTACTGAAGCTTTCTTT
clone_size: few; j_call: TRBJ1-4; cdr3_length: 12; v_call: TRBV7-9; d_call: .; cdr3_aa: CASSKPWEKLFF; cdr3_nt: TGTGCCAGCAGCAAGCCGTGGGAAAAACTGTTTTTT
clone_size: .; j_call: TRBJ2-6; cdr3_length: 15; v_call: TRBV6-2/TRBV6-3; d_call: .; cdr3_aa: CASSYSRAGANVLTF; cdr3_nt: TGTGCCAGCAGTTACTCGAGGGCTGGGGCCAACGTCCTGACTTTC
clone_size: .; j_call: TRBJ2-3; cdr3_length: 17; v_call: TRBV5-5; d_call: .; cdr3_aa: CASSLAAGALSTDTQYF; cdr3_nt: TGTGCCAGCAGCTTGGCCGCGGGGGCCCTGAGCACAGATACGCAGTATTTT